In its sample, the clone carrying this T cell receptor beta chain was seen once. What it binds is unknown. Sequencing of TCR beta was performed on blood CD8+ and CD4+ T cells. The source of the sample is a study of CD8 T cells in Susac syndrome. Whole-study context: Treatment at blood withdrawal was none, corticosteroids, or intravenous immunoglobulin alone in Susac syndrome patients. Study-wide results and limits: Susac-specific public clones were found in both the total CD8+ and the CD8+ TEMRA repertoires, with some 15 in the former and roughly 5 in the latter.

Per germline, CDR1 DFQATT and CDR2 SNEGSKA (reference sequence). Trimming pared 3 bases from V and 2 bases from J, leaving 11 bases between. The CDR3 length is 13 residues. Reverse transcription used about 0.45 to 1 ug RNA and random hexamers. Coverage of TCR beta CDR3 amplification by immunoSEQ multiplex PCR extended to 54 Vbeta and 13 Jbeta. Each CDR3 protein is one row after TCRdb ran MiXCR on the immunoSEQ multiplex PCR reads. Of more than 65,000 distinct CDR3 sequences listed, around 95% were seen once; the top ten hold 0.4% to 0.5%. Sequences were obtained from CD8+ T cells from PBMCs. The genes are TRBV20-1 and TRBJ2-7, with D perhaps matching TRBD1 or TRBD2 (5 bases each). The receptor was isolated from a human donor with Susac syndrome. This CDR3 reads CSARKQEAYEQYF. Here the CDR3 DNA reads TGCAGTGCTAGGAAACAGGAGGCCTACGAGCAGTACTTC.